This TCR beta chain came from a study of monozygotic twins with inflammatory bowel disease. A word on this clonotype: What it binds is not known.

TCRdb re-called the 5' RACE reads and shows each CDR3 protein once, DNA omitted. The sample yields around 400,000 distinct CDR3 sequences, of which the top ten take up roughly 2.5%. Germline CDR1 and CDR2: KGHSH and LQKENI. The CDR3 runs 13 residues. Notes on the study in general: Repertoire similarity did not differ between concordant and discordant twins, perhaps due to limited power.

This TCR derives from a human donor with ulcerative colitis or Crohn's disease, or a healthy co-twin of an affected twin (not recorded which). The rearrangement links TRBV18 to TRBJ1-3; TCRdb's D call, TRBD1, is unchecked because there is no DNA. Sample: blood. The CDR3 sequence: CASSRRDPFTIYF.